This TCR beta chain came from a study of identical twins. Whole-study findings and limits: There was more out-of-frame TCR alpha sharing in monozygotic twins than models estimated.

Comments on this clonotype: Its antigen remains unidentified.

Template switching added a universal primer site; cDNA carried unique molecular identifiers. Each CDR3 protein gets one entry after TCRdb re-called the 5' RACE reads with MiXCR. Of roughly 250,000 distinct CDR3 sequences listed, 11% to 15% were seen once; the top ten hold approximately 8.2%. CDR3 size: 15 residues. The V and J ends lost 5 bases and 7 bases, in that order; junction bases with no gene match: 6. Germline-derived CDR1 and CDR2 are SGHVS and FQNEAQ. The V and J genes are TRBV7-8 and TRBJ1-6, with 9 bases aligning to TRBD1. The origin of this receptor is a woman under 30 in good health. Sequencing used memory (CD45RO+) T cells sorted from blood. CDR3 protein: CASSQDRGGNSPLHF. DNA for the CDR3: TGTGCCAGCAGCCAGGACAGGGGAGGAAATTCACCCCTCCACTTT.